The rows below give T cell receptor beta chains drawn from one sample of a study of blood T cell repertoires in COVID-19. This table comes from immunoSEQ multiplex PCR, and its TCRdb copy is limited to in-frame clones, with some not included. Here the sample spans over 120,000 clones, 70% to 80% being singletons. The specimen was peripheral blood. Source of these receptors: a woman aged 70-85 years with COVID-19, enrolled during active disease. CDR3s include the opening cysteine and the closing phenylalanine or tryptophan. D genes are given only for firm matches. Clone size appears in some rows only: once, few, many, or a class for an expanded clone.

D gene	V gene	clone size	J gene	CDR3 DNA	CDR3 protein
NA	TRBV13	NA	TRBJ2-3	TGTGCCAGCAGCTCCCTACGCCAGCGGATTTCAGATACGCAGTATTTT	CASSSLRQRISDTQYF
TRBD1	TRBV4-3	NA	TRBJ1-2	TGCGCCAGCAGCCAACGGGCGGACAGGGGCGTCTATGGCTACACCTTC	CASSQRADRGVYGYTF
TRBD1	TRBV4-1	few	TRBJ2-7	TGCGCCAGCAGCCAAGGAACCGGGACAGGGGCAAACGAGCAGTACTTC	CASSQGTGTGANEQYF
TRBD1	TRBV5-1	once	TRBJ2-1	TGCGCCAGCAGCCAGGGACAGGGGTATTACAATGAGCAGTTCTTC	CASSQGQGYYNEQFF
TRBD1	TRBV9	NA	TRBJ1-6	TGTGCCAGCAGCGGACACAGAGGGACAGAGAATTCACCCCTCCACTTT	CASSGHRGTENSPLHF
TRBD2	TRBV7-2	NA	TRBJ2-7	TGTGCCTCCTCCCGGGGGTCGGGGAGGGTTGAGCAGTACTTC	CASSRGSGRVEQYF
NA	TRBV19	NA	TRBJ2-7	TGTGCCAGTAGTATTAAAAAAGGGGGCGAGCAGTACTTC	CASSIKKGGEQYF
NA	TRBV2	NA	TRBJ1-5	TGTGCCAGCAGTCGACACCTCAGCAATCAGCCCCAGCATTTT	CASSRHLSNQPQHF
NA	TRBV6-4	NA	TRBJ1-1	TGTGCCAGCAGCCGGACTAGTATGAACACTGAAGCTTTCTTT	CASSRTSMNTEAFF
TRBD1	TRBV3-1/TRBV3-2	NA	TRBJ1-6	TGTGCCAGCAGCCACAGGGACAGGGAAGGGCCCCTCCACTTT	CASSHRDREGPLHF
TRBD1	TRBV6-5	NA	TRBJ1-2	TGTGCCAGCAGTAACAGACAGGGTTTTGGGACTGGCTACACCTTC	CASSNRQGFGTGYTF
TRBD2	TRBV11-2	NA	TRBJ2-7	TGTGCCAGCAGCTTATCGAGCGGGGGATTATACGAGCAGTACTTC	CASSLSSGGLYEQYF
TRBD1	TRBV27	NA	TRBJ2-7	TGTGCCAGCAGTTTATCCAGGGGGTTTGAGCAGTACTTC	CASSLSRGFEQYF
TRBD2	TRBV7-6	NA	TRBJ2-5	TGTGCCAGCAGCTTAGGGGCTAGCGGGGGTAAAGAGACCCAGTACTTC	CASSLGASGGKETQYF
NA	TRBV2	NA	TRBJ1-5	TGTGCCAGCAGTGTTTCCGGGTCGGGGATTGGAAATCAGCCCCAGCATTTT	CASSVSGSGIGNQPQHF
NA	TRBV2	NA	TRBJ1-2	TGTGCCAGCAGTGAAATGTCAGGGTTGGGCTACACCTTC	CASSEMSGLGYTF
TRBD1	TRBV4-1	few	TRBJ1-2	TGCGCCAGCAGCCCGGGACAGGGGATGAGGGTGCGACGCTATGGCTACACCTTC	CASSPGQGMRVRRYGYTF
NA	TRBV9	once	TRBJ2-2	TGTGCCAGCAGCGTAGCTCGTATAGGGGCCGGGGAGCTGTTTTTT	CASSVARIGAGELFF
NA	TRBV5-5	NA	TRBJ1-5	TGTGCCAGCAGCTTGAGAAAAGGGAGGGTAGAGCAGCCCCAGCATTTT	CASSLRKGRVEQPQHF
TRBD2	TRBV7-7	NA	TRBJ2-5	TGTGCCAGCAGCTCTGGACTAGCGGGGGGGCAAGAGACCCAGTACTTC	CASSSGLAGGQETQYF
NA	TRBV29-1	NA	TRBJ2-2	TGCAGCGTTGCCGCCAGGGTGGGGACCGGGGAGCTGTTTTTT	CSVAARVGTGELFF
NA	TRBV25-1	few	TRBJ2-7	TGTGCCAGCAGTGAATATCGGTGGAGGGGATTCGAGCAGTACTTC	CASSEYRWRGFEQYF
NA	TRBV20-1	few	TRBJ1-2	TGCAGTGCCCAGACCCTCGGGGGCTACACCTTC	CSAQTLGGYTF
TRBD2	TRBV9	NA	TRBJ2-1	TGTGCCAGCAGCGTAGGGGTAGCGGGGGGGCATGAGCAGTTCTTC	CASSVGVAGGHEQFF
NA	TRBV28	few	TRBJ1-6	TGTGCCAGCAGTTTAGGAGGGGATCACCTCCACTTT	CASSLGGDHLHF
NA	TRBV30	NA	TRBJ1-2	TGTGCCTGGAGTGTCACGGAGGCTAACTATGGCTACACCTTC	CAWSVTEANYGYTF
TRBD1	TRBV6-4	NA	TRBJ1-6	TGTGCCAGCAGTCGGACAGGGGTGGATTCACCCCTCCACTTT	CASSRTGVDSPLHF
NA	TRBV6-1	NA	TRBJ2-1	TGTGCCAGCAGTGAAACCTGGGCCAGGGGAAGCAATGAGCAGTTCTTC	CASSETWARGSNEQFF
TRBD2	TRBV30	NA	TRBJ2-3	TGTGCCTGGAGTGTACGACTAGCGGGATTCACAGATACGCAGTATTTT	CAWSVRLAGFTDTQYF